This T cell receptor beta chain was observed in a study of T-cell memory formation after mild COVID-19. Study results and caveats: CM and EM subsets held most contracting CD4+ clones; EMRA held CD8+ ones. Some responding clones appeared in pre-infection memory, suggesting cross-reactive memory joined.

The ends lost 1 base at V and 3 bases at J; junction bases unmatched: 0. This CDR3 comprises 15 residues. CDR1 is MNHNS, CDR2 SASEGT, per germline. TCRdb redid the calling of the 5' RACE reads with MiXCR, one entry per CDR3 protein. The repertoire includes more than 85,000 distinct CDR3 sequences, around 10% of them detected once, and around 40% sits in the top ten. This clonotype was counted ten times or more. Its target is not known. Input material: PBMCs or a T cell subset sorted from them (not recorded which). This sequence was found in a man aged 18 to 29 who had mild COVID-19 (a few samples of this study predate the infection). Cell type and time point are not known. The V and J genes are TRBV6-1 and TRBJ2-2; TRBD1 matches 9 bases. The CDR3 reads CASSEGTGDTGELFF. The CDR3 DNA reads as TGTGCCAGCAGTGAAGGGACAGGGGACACCGGGGAGCTGTTTTTT.